The rows below give T cell receptor beta chains drawn from one sample of a study of blood T cell repertoires in COVID-19. This table comes from immunoSEQ multiplex PCR, and its TCRdb copy is limited to in-frame clones, with some not included. This sample carries roughly 180,000 clones, roughly 87% of them seen once, and the ten largest clones take approximately 11%. Material: PBMCs or T cells enriched from blood (not recorded which). The receptors were sampled from a man aged 50-60 years who had recovered from COVID-19. The CDR3 runs from the conserved cysteine through the conserved F or W. D genes are given only for firm matches. Where a row states a size, it is once, few, many or the class of an expanded clone; other rows omit it.

V gene	clone size	J gene	D gene	CDR3 DNA	CDR3 protein
TRBV2	-	TRBJ1-4	-	TGTGCCTCCAACTCAAGGGGGGGGAGTGAAAAACTGTTTTTT	CASNSRGGSEKLFF
TRBV5-5	few	TRBJ1-3	TRBD1	TGTGCCAGCAGCCAGGGACAGGGGACTGGAAACACCATATATTTT	CASSQGQGTGNTIYF
TRBV29-1	-	TRBJ2-7	-	TGCAGCGTTGAAGTAATCATGGCGGGGGCGACCTACGAGCAGTACTTC	CSVEVIMAGATYEQYF
TRBV11-2	once	TRBJ1-1	-	TGTGCCAGCAGCCTGGGCCCCCGAACTGATGAAGCTTTCTTT	CASSLGPRTDEAFF
TRBV29-1	-	TRBJ2-1	TRBD2	TGCAGCGCCACCGGGACTAGCGGTATCAATGAGCAGTTCTTC	CSATGTSGINEQFF
TRBV9	-	TRBJ2-1	-	TGTGCCAGCAGCGTATCGAGGTACAATGAGCAGTTCTTC	CASSVSRYNEQFF
TRBV6-5	-	TRBJ1-5	TRBD1	TGTGCCAGCAGAGACAGGGAATCTCAGCCCCAGCATTTT	CASRDRESQPQHF
TRBV7-6	-	TRBJ1-5	-	TGTGCCAGCAGCTCAGCCCCTAATCAGCCCCAGCATTTT	CASSSAPNQPQHF
TRBV24-1	few	TRBJ1-2	-	TGTGCCACCAGTGATTCAACTCCGGGAACCCTCGAATGGGGCTACACCTTC	CATSDSTPGTLEWGYTF
TRBV2	few	TRBJ2-2	TRBD2	TGTGCCAGCAGTGAAGAGGCTAGCGGGAGGAAGACCGGGGAGCTGTTTTTT	CASSEEASGRKTGELFF
TRBV7-2	-	TRBJ1-6	-	TGTGCCAGCAGCTTAGCGCAGGGCGGTGTAGGCCACTTT	CASSLAQGGVGHF
TRBV28	-	TRBJ2-5	TRBD1	TGTGCCAGCAGATCTTCGGGCAGGGGGCAAGAGACCCAGTACTTC	CASRSSGRGQETQYF
TRBV4-2	-	TRBJ2-3	TRBD2	TGTGCCAGCAGCCAAGGAGTGACTAGCGGCACAGATACGCAGTATTTT	CASSQGVTSGTDTQYF
TRBV29-1	-	TRBJ2-1	-	TGCAGCGTCTCCTCGGGTTGGGACAATGAGCAGTTCTTC	CSVSSGWDNEQFF
TRBV27	-	TRBJ2-2	TRBD2	TGTGCCAGCAAAAGCCGGGGACTAGGAGCCGGGGAGCTGTTTTTT	CASKSRGLGAGELFF
TRBV7-8	-	TRBJ1-2	TRBD1	TGTGCCAGCAGCCTTAATGTGATAGGGGGCAGGTGGGCTAACTATGGCTACACCTTC	CASSLNVIGGRWANYGYTF
TRBV30	once	TRBJ2-1	TRBD2	TGTGCCTGGAGCTATGGCGGGGGGGTACGGGAGCAGTTCTTC	CAWSYGGGVREQFF
TRBV3-1/TRBV3-2	-	TRBJ1-1	-	TGTGCCAGCAGCCAAGGTGGGGTTGGGCAGGGAAGAACTGAAGCTTTCTTT	CASSQGGVGQGRTEAFF
TRBV3-1/TRBV3-2	-	TRBJ1-4	-	TGTGCCAGCAGCCAAGCGGCGGGAATGAATGAAAAACTGTTTTTT	CASSQAAGMNEKLFF
TRBV18	once	TRBJ2-1	TRBD2	TGTGCCAGCTCGGGTCTAGCGGGAACCGATGAGCAGTTCTTC	CASSGLAGTDEQFF
TRBV28	-	TRBJ2-7	-	TGTGCCAGCACCGAGAACTCCTACGAGCAGTACTTC	CASTENSYEQYF
TRBV6-1	-	TRBJ1-1	TRBD1	TGTGCCAGCAGTGAGACTGTGCGCCCGGGACAGGGGCTGGAGAATGAAGCTTTCTTT	CASSETVRPGQGLENEAFF
TRBV30	-	TRBJ1-3	-	TGTGCCTGGAGTGTACGGTTCGAATTCTCTGGAAACACCATATATTTT	CAWSVRFEFSGNTIYF
TRBV9	-	TRBJ2-5	TRBD2	TGTGCCAGCAGCGTGCTAGCGGGGACCCAAGAGACCCAGTACTTC	CASSVLAGTQETQYF
TRBV18	-	TRBJ2-3	-	TGTGCCAGCTCACCCGGACAGTTTCGAGTGGATACGCAGTATTTT	CASSPGQFRVDTQYF
TRBV7-9	-	TRBJ2-5	TRBD1	TGTGCCAGCAGCTTAGAAGGCGGACAGGTCCAAGAGACCCAGTACTTC	CASSLEGGQVQETQYF
TRBV5-1	few	TRBJ1-3	TRBD1	TGCGCCAGCAGCGGGACAGGGGTCGGGGCTGGAAACACCATATATTTT	CASSGTGVGAGNTIYF
TRBV5-1	-	TRBJ2-4	-	TGCGCCAGCAGCACATCGTCCAAAAACATTCAGTACTTC	CASSTSSKNIQYF
TRBV7-3	few	TRBJ2-1	TRBD2	TGTGCCAGCAGCTTAAAGCGGGGGGTGCCCAATGAGCAGTTCTTC	CASSLKRGVPNEQFF
TRBV12-3/TRBV12-4	-	TRBJ2-1	TRBD1	TGTGCCAGCACTCCGGACAGGGTGCTCGAGCAGTTCTTC	CASTPDRVLEQFF
TRBV2	-	TRBJ2-1	TRBD1	TGTGCCAGCGGGGACAGGTTTTACAATGAGCAGTTCTTC	CASGDRFYNEQFF
TRBV27	-	TRBJ2-5	-	TGTGCCAGGAATTTTTGCGGACAGAAGCAAGAGACCCAGTACTTC	CARNFCGQKQETQYF
TRBV2	-	TRBJ2-2	-	TGTGCCAGCACACCCGGCGGGGAGCTGTTTTTT	CASTPGGELFF
TRBV28	-	TRBJ1-6	-	TGTGCCAGCGGGGACTTCTCCTATAATTCACCCCTCCACTTT	CASGDFSYNSPLHF
TRBV6-5	-	TRBJ2-3	TRBD2	TGTGCCAGCAGTTACGCCGCGGGGGGTTATGATACGCAGTATTTT	CASSYAAGGYDTQYF
TRBV7-3	few	TRBJ1-1	-	TGTGCCAGCAGCCGAGTACGGGTTCCGAACACTGAAGCTTTCTTT	CASSRVRVPNTEAFF
TRBV5-1	-	TRBJ2-5	-	TGCGCCAGCAGCTTGGCCACAACAGCCACCCAAGAGACCCAGTACTTC	CASSLATTATQETQYF